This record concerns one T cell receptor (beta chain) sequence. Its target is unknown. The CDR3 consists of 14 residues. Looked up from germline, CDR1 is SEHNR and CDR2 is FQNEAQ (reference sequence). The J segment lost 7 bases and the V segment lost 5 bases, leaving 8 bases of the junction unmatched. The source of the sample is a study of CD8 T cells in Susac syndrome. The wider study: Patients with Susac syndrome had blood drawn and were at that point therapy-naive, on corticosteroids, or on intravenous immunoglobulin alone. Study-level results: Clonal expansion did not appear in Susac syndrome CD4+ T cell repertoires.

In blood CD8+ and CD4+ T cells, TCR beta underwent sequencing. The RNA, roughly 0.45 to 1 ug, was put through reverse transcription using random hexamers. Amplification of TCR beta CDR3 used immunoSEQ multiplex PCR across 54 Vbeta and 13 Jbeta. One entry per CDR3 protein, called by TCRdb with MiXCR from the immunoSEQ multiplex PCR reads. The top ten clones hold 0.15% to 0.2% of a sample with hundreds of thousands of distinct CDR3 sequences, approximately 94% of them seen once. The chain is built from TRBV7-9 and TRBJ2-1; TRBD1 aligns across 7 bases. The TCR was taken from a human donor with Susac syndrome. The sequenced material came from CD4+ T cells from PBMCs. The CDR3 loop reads CASSTGATGNEQFF. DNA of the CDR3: TGTGCCAGCAGCACAGGGGCGACGGGAAATGAGCAGTTCTTC. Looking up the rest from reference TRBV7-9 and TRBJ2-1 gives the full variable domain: DTGVSQNPRHKITKRGQNVTFRCDPISEHNRLYWYRQTLGQGPEFLTYFQNEAQLEKSRLLSDRFSAERPKGSFSTLEIQRTEQGDSAMYLCASSTGATGNEQFFGPGTRLTVL.